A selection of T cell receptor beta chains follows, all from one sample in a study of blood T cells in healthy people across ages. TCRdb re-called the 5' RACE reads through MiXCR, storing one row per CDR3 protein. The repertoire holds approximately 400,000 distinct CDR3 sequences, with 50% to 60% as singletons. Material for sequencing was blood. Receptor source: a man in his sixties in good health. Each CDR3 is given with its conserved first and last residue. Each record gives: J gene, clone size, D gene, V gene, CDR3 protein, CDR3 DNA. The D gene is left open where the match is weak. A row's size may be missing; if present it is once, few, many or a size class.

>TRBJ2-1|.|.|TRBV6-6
CASSYQGSSYNEQFF
TGTGCCAGCAGCTATCAGGGGAGCTCCTACAATGAGCAGTTCTTC
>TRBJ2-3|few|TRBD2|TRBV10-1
CASSESPPGTRGTDTQYF
TGCGCCAGCAGTGAGTCACCCCCCGGGACTAGGGGCACAGATACGCAGTATTTT
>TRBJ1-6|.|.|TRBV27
CASSLLGRINSPLHF
TGTGCCAGCAGTTTATTGGGACGGATTAATTCACCCCTCCACTTT
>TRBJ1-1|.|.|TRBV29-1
CSVERVLNTEAFF
TGCAGCGTTGAAAGGGTGTTGAACACTGAAGCTTTCTTT
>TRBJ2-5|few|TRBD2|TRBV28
CASRFPTSGGQETQYF
TGTGCCAGCAGGTTCCCGACTAGCGGGGGACAAGAGACCCAGTACTTC
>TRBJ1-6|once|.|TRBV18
CASSPAREPNSPLHF
TGTGCCAGCTCACCGGCCCGGGAGCCTAATTCACCCCTCCACTTT
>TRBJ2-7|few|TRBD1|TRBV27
CASSFGRNRGTGKGYEQYF
TGTGCCAGCAGTTTCGGCCGCAACAGGGGGACGGGGAAGGGTTACGAGCAGTACTTC
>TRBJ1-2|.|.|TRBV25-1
CASSRTGRNYGYTF
TGTGCCAGCAGCAGAACGGGGAGAAACTATGGCTACACCTTC
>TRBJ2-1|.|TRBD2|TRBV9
CASSPGTSGPNEQFF
TGTGCCAGCAGCCCCGGGACTAGCGGACCCAATGAGCAGTTCTTC
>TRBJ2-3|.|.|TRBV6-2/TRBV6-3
CASSYPQDLTDTQYF
TGTGCCAGCAGTTACCCCCAGGACCTGACAGATACGCAGTATTTT
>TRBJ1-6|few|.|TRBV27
CASSLSWQYNSPLHF
TGTGCCAGCAGTTTATCGTGGCAGTATAATTCACCCCTCCACTTT
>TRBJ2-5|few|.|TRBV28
CASSPGAAGQETQYF
TGTGCCAGCAGCCCGGGGGCGGCGGGTCAAGAGACCCAGTACTTC
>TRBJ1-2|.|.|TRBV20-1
CSAPSEGGYTF
TGCAGTGCCCCTTCAGAAGGCGGCTACACCTTC
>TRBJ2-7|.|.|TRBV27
CASSKQGSSYEQYF
TGTGCCAGCAGTAAACAGGGTAGCTCCTACGAGCAGTACTTC
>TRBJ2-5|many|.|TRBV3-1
CASSLRLQETQYF
TGTGCCAGCAGCTTACGCCTCCAAGAGACCCAGTACTTC
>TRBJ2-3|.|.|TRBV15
CATSREDPSTDTQYF
TGTGCCACCAGCAGAGAAGACCCCTCCACAGATACGCAGTATTTT
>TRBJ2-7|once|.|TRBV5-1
CASSSGRGGPYEQYF
TGCGCCAGCTCGAGCGGGAGAGGGGGCCCCTACGAGCAGTACTTC
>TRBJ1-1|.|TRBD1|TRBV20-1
CSAESLQGKMNTEAFF
TGCAGTGCTGAAAGCCTACAGGGGAAAATGAACACTGAAGCTTTCTTT
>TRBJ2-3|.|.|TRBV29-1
CSVDGGGAGADTQYF
TGCAGCGTTGACGGTGGGGGCGCAGGGGCAGATACGCAGTATTTT
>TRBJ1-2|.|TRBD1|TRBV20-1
CSARLPPDRSTYGYTF
TGCAGTGCTAGACTTCCTCCGGACAGGAGTACCTATGGCTACACCTTC
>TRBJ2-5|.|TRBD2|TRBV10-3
CAISKEVAGGLEQYF
TGTGCCATCAGTAAGGAGGTGGCGGGGGGCTTGGAGCAGTACTTC
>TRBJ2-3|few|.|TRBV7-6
CASSRGGTGTDTQYF
TGTGCCAGCAGCCGAGGTGGAACAGGCACAGATACGCAGTATTTT
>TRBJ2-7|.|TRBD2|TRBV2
CASMQSRTSNHEQYF
TGTGCCAGCATGCAGTCCAGGACTAGTAACCACGAGCAGTACTTC
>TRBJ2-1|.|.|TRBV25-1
CTSSELASVHNEQFF
TGTACCAGCAGTGAACTGGCTAGCGTCCACAATGAGCAGTTCTTC
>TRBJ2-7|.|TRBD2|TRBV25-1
CASSVTSGRMGEQYF
TGTGCCAGCAGCGTTACTAGCGGGAGAATGGGTGAGCAGTACTTC
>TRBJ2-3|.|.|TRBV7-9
CASRSGFSLTDTQYF
TGTGCCAGCAGATCAGGGTTTTCTTTGACAGATACGCAGTATTTT
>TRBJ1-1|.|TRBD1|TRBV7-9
CASSLGTGVNTEAFF
TGTGCCAGCAGCCTAGGGACAGGAGTGAACACTGAAGCTTTCTTT
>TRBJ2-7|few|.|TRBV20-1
CSAREATEQYF
TGCAGTGCTAGAGAGGCAACCGAGCAGTACTTC
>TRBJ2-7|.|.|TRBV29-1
CSVGTAPASEQYF
TGCAGCGTTGGGACAGCCCCTGCCAGCGAGCAGTACTTC
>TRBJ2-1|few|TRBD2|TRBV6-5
CASSYVSSGGGEQFF
TGTGCCAGCAGTTACGTGTCTAGCGGGGGCGGTGAGCAGTTCTTC
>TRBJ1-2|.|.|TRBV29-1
CSVASGVYGYTF
TGCAGCGTGGCAAGCGGGGTCTATGGCTACACCTTC